This passage covers 20 T cell receptor beta chains from one sample sequenced in a study of T cell repertoires in cytomegalovirus infection. What these receptors recognize is not known. TCRdb analysed the reads with MiXCR anew, one entry per CDR3 protein. The sample includes around 340,000 distinct CDR3 sequences, about 28% of them seen just once. The sample was cultured PBMCs, taken from culture after CMV antigen stimulation. These receptors all come from a human donor in good health (CMV status not recorded). Some clones in this sample may be carry-over from other donors' samples.

This chain joins TRBV12-3 or TRBV12-4 and TRBJ2-7, with D perhaps TRBD2 (6 bases). With 3 bases removed from V and 6 bases from J, the gap between germline ends came to 12 bases. The CDR3 covers 13 residues. The CDR3 DNA reads TGTGCCAGCAGTTTGTCTAGCGCGATCGAGCAGTACTTC. As protein: CASSLSSAIEQYF.

This clonotype showed up just a few times. The V gene is TRBV27, the J gene TRBJ2-3; 9 bases map to TRBD2. This CDR3 region has 18 residues. Germline lookup yields CDR1 MNHEY and CDR2 SMNVEV (reference sequence). V lost 2 bases to trimming and J lost 5 bases; unmatched junction nucleotides: 14. Here the CDR3 reads CASSLKGVGGRAGDTQYF. The CDR3 coding sequence is TGTGCCAGCAGTTTAAAGGGTGTAGGCGGGAGGGCCGGAGATACGCAGTATTTT.

Of note for this clonotype: A single base separates this from a much larger clone, so it may be a read error. The chain has TRBV7-9 and TRBJ2-6; perhaps TRBD1 as D (6 bases). Germline CDR1 and CDR2: SEHNR and FQNEAQ (reference sequence). This CDR3 contains 15 residues. The CDR3 is CSSSLRTAGANVLTF. In nucleotides, the CDR3 is TGTTCCAGCAGCTTAAGGACAGCTGGGGCCAACGTCCTGACTTTC.

This clonotype was counted between two and nine times. V and J are TRBV7-6 and TRBJ1-1; D call uncertain. Deletions cut 4 bases from V and 6 bases from J, with 12 bases between. The CDR3 length is 13 residues. Germline CDR1 reads SGHVS; CDR2 reads FNYEAQ. The CDR3 here is CASSSSAQAEAFF. The CDR3 bases are TGTGCCAGCAGCTCCAGCGCTCAGGCTGAAGCTTTCTTT.

The V and J genes are TRBV6-6 and TRBJ1-2, with no clear D. Trimming took 8 bases from V and 0 from J, leaving 13 bases between them. Germline CDR1 reads MNHNY; CDR2 reads SVGAGI (reference sequence). This CDR3 is 14 amino acids long. The CDR3 DNA reads TGTGCCAGCGATTTTACCGTAGCTAACTATGGCTACACCTTC. This translates into CASDFTVANYGYTF.

There are a few counts of this clonotype. The CDR3 here is CATREGREAFF. CDR3 nucleotides: TGTGCCACCCGGGAGGGACGTGAAGCTTTCTTT. V gene TRBV24-1 combines with J gene TRBJ1-1; the D gene is possibly TRBD1 (5 bases). This CDR3 is 11 amino acids long. CDR1 and CDR2 from the germline V gene are KGHDR and SFDVKD. V was pared by 9 bases and J by 7 bases, with 11 bases between.

In DNA, the CDR3 is TGTGCCTGGGGGATGGACTATAGCTCTTACAATGAGCAGTTCTTC. It codes for CAWGMDYSSYNEQFF. This chain links TRBV30 with TRBJ2-1; TRBD2 might be the D (6 bases). The CDR3 covers 15 residues. V was pared by 5 bases and J by 4 bases, with 18 bases between. Per germline, CDR1 GTSNPN and CDR2 SVGIG (reference sequence).

Many counts were recorded for this clonotype. The chain couples TRBV11-2 to TRBJ2-3, with D possibly TRBD2 on 6 matching bases. The CDR3 totals 13 residues. V was pared by 8 bases and J by 6 bases, with 15 bases between. In germline, CDR1 is SGHAT, CDR2 FQNNGV. Written as DNA, the CDR3 is TGTGCCAGCCAAGAGCTAGCGTTGGATACGCAGTATTTT. This translates into CASQELALDTQYF. Variable domain in full (rest from reference TRBV11-2 and TRBJ2-3): EAGVAQSPRYKIIEKRQSVAFWCNPISGHATLYWYQQILGQGPKLLIQFQNNGVVDDSQLPKDRFSAERLKGVDSTLKIQPAKLEDSAVYLCASQELALDTQYFGPGTRLTVL.

On this clonotype itself: The junction departs from germline at one end; a sequencing error may be responsible. The CDR3 DNA is TGTGCCAGCAGCCTCCGTCCCCAGTACCGACTCTTC. This translates into CASSLRPQYRLF. This chain joins TRBV9 and TRBJ1-2; D not certain. Germline CDR1 and CDR2: SGDLS and YYNGEE. The CDR3 is 12 amino acids.

The chain is built from TRBV12-3 or TRBV12-4 and TRBJ1-3; a possible D gene is TRBD1 (6 bases). V was cut by 7 bases and J by 0 bases, with 16 bases left in between. This CDR3 is 16 amino acids long. The CDR3 sequence: CASNLGQLISGNTIYF. CDR3 coding DNA: TGTGCCAGCAACCTCGGACAGCTTATCTCTGGAAACACCATATATTTT.

The table lists this clonotype with many counts. This chain joins TRBV4-2 and TRBJ2-7, with D maybe TRBD2 (6 bases). V lost 1 base and J 5 bases, leaving 9 bases between the germline ends. Germline CDR1 and CDR2: LGHNA and YNFKEQ. CDR3 length: 13 amino acids. DNA for the CDR3: TGTGCCAGCAGCCAAGGACCTAGCGACGAGCAGTACTTC. This translates into CASSQGPSDEQYF.

This chain uses TRBV7-2 with TRBJ2-2, with 11 bases fitting TRBD2. Looked up from germline, CDR1 is SGHTA and CDR2 is FQGNSA. The CDR3 has 16 residues. V gave up 5 bases and J gave up 1 base; unmatched junction bases: 3. CDR3 loop: CASSPLAGGNTGELFF. The CDR3 DNA sequence: TGTGCCAGCAGCCCCCTAGCGGGAGGGAACACCGGGGAGCTGTTTTTT.

This clonotype was seen at least ten times. The rearrangement uses TRBV7-8 and TRBJ2-7; 7 bases map to TRBD1. Trimming removed 6 bases from V and 0 bases from J; junction bases left unmatched: 8. The CDR3 contains 15 residues. Germline V gives CDR1 SGHVS, CDR2 FQNEAQ. The CDR3 is CASRHGTDSSYEQYF. The CDR3 nucleotides read TGTGCCAGCAGGCATGGGACAGACAGCTCCTACGAGCAGTACTTC. The full variable domain, its missing parts supplied by reference TRBV7-8 and TRBJ2-7, is GAGVSQSPRYKVAKRGQDVALRCDPISGHVSLFWYQQALGQGPEFLTYFQNEAQLDKSGLPSDRFFAERPEGSVSTLKIQRTQQEDSAVYLCASRHGTDSSYEQYFGPGTRLTVT.

V and J are TRBV6-6 and TRBJ1-2; D not certain. Germline V gene data show CDR1 as MNHNY and CDR2 as SVGAGI (reference sequence). This CDR3 contains 11 residues. Between the trimmed V and J ends, which lost 5 bases and 6 bases, there was a span of 7 bases. DNA for the CDR3: TGTGCCAGCAGTGCTACCAATGGCTACACCTTC. It translates to CASSATNGYTF.

In its sample, this clonotype was seen a few times. V usage is TRBV19 and J usage is TRBJ1-2; 7 positions agree with TRBD1. J lost 4 bases, V lost 5 bases, and 10 bases had no gene match. CDR1 LNHDA and CDR2 SQIVND come from the germline V gene (reference sequence). The CDR3 is 15 residues long. CDR3 protein: CASSSGTVAFYGYTF. Here the CDR3 DNA reads TGTGCCAGTAGTTCCGGGACAGTCGCCTTCTATGGCTACACCTTC.

Only a few counts were recorded for this clonotype. The chain links TRBV7-2 to TRBJ2-1; the match to TRBD1 covers 9 bases. This CDR3 contains 15 residues. Germline V CDR1 and CDR2: SGHTA, FQGNSA. Trimming at V came to 7 bases and at J to 6 bases, leaving 10 bases not matched to a gene. CDR3 sequence (DNA): TGTGCCAGCACTTTACAGGGGGCGTCAGCCAATGAGCAGTTCTTC. Its protein product is CASTLQGASANEQFF.

The rearrangement joins TRBV6-1 to TRBJ2-5; the match to TRBD2 covers 9 bases. Trimming cost V 0 bases and J 4 bases; bases outside gene matches: 6. CDR1 is MNHNS, CDR2 SASEGT, per germline. The CDR3 sequence is 16 residues long. The CDR3 DNA reads as TGTGCCAGCAGTGAAGCTCTTAGCGGGAGCGGAGAGACCCAGTACTTC. Translated, it gives CASSEALSGSGETQYF.

The chain joins TRBV4-1 to TRBJ2-3; D remains ambiguous. This CDR3 is built from 14 residues. Trimming stripped 1 base from V and 4 bases from J, with 9 bases between. The germline V gene encodes CDR1 MGHRA and CDR2 YSYEKL. The CDR3 nucleotides read TGCGCCAGCAGCCAAGCCGGCGATCCAGATACGCAGTATTTT. Translating it yields CASSQAGDPDTQYF.

The chain uses TRBV6-4 and TRBJ2-1; 9 positions match TRBD2. The CDR3 has 14 residues. Unmatched junction bases numbered 3, after V lost 3 bases and J lost 6 bases. The germline gives CDR1 MRHNA, CDR2 SNTAGT. CDR3 loop: CASSELAGFNEQFF. In nucleotides, the CDR3 is TGTGCCAGCAGTGAGCTAGCGGGGTTCAATGAGCAGTTCTTC.

This clonotype was recorded at least ten times. Relative to the germline gene, one junction end is altered; a read error may explain this. This chain uses TRBV7-8 with TRBJ2-7; D is uncertain. The CDR3 covers 15 residues. Per germline, CDR1 SGHVS and CDR2 FQNEAQ. CDR3 sequence (DNA): TGTGCCAGCACCTTACTCGAGTACTTACACTACGAGCAGTACTTC. This translates into CASTLLEYLHYEQYF.